This T cell receptor (beta chain) originates from a study of T-cell reconstitution after alpha-beta-depleted transplantation in children. Unique molecular identifiers were used in preparing the TCRbeta library. MiXCR was run by TCRdb on the PCR reads, yielding one entry per CDR3 protein. The data contain hundreds of thousands of distinct CDR3 sequences, 10% to 15% of them singletons. The study's findings and limits: Some patients' high day-60 TCRbeta diversity was attributed to recipient cells surviving conditioning. Reportedly, alpha-beta T cells present about two months post-transplant originated from several hundred expanded clones of graft origin. T cells produced anew were the main source of T-cell counts and diversity one year after transplant.

Looked up from germline, CDR1 is DFQATT and CDR2 is SNEGSKA (reference sequence). V shed 3 bases and J 6 bases; nucleotides not matched to a gene: 4. This CDR3 has 13 residues. Points on this clonotype: The antigen is undetermined.

The sequencing used PBMCs, mostly from graft donor cells, collected 360 days after TCRalphabeta/CD19-depleted stem cell transplant. This clonotype was obtained from a male patient aged 10 to 17 who had a stem cell transplant for acute myeloid leukemia, so the T cells may come from the graft donor. The chain employs TRBV20-1 and TRBJ2-7; 11 bases align to TRBD2. In nucleotides, the CDR3 is TGCAGTGCTAGGGGCCTAGCGGGGGGCGAGCAGTACTTC. The encoded protein is CSARGLAGGEQYF.